Listed below are T cell receptor beta chains from one sample, sequenced in a study of T cell responses to AZD1222 COVID-19 vaccine. Measured with immunoSEQ multiplex PCR; TCRdb has only the in-frame clones, and not every one. Of about 150,000 clones listed, about nine tenths are singletons. The source material was peripheral blood, sampled 28 days after the second AZD1222 dose. The receptors here all came from an adult who received the AZD1222 COVID-19 vaccine. Each CDR3 is given with its conserved first and last residue. Each record gives: J gene, clone size, V gene, D gene, CDR3 DNA, CDR3 protein. D genes are given only for firm matches. Where a row states a size, it is once, few, many or the class of an expanded clone; other rows omit it.

TRBJ2-1	NA	TRBV7-2	TRBD2	TGTGCCAGCAGCTTAGTTGCGGGAGCCTGGGGCAATGAGCAGTTCTTC	CASSLVAGAWGNEQFF
TRBJ1-4	NA	TRBV18	NA	TGTGCCAGCTCGGACGAATCGGGACGTGAAAAACTGTTTTTT	CASSDESGREKLFF
TRBJ1-2	NA	TRBV6-1	TRBD1	TGTGCCAGCAGTGAATCGGGACAGGGGACCTATGGCTACACCTTC	CASSESGQGTYGYTF
TRBJ2-2	NA	TRBV4-2	TRBD1	TGTGCCAGCAGCCAAGGGGACAGGGACACCGGGGAGCTGTTTTTT	CASSQGDRDTGELFF
TRBJ2-5	NA	TRBV27	TRBD2	TGTGCCAGCACACAAGCGGGGGGCGCCCAAGAGACCCAGTACTTC	CASTQAGGAQETQYF
TRBJ1-1	NA	TRBV29-1	TRBD1	TGCAGCGTTGACCAAACCGGGACAGGGAACACTGAAGCTTTCTTT	CSVDQTGTGNTEAFF
TRBJ2-7	NA	TRBV3-1/TRBV3-2	TRBD1	TGTGCCAGCAGCCGCCAGACAGGGAACTCCTACGAGCAGTACTTC	CASSRQTGNSYEQYF
TRBJ1-2	NA	TRBV30	TRBD1	TGTGCCTGGATCTGGACAGGGGCTAACTATGGCTACACCTTC	CAWIWTGANYGYTF
TRBJ1-2	few	TRBV28	NA	TGTGCCAGCAGCTTTAGAGCCCTGGCAGGTTCCTATGGCTACACCTTC	CASSFRALAGSYGYTF
TRBJ1-5	NA	TRBV5-6	NA	TGTGCCAGCAGCTATGAAAATCAGCCCCAGCATTTT	CASSYENQPQHF
TRBJ1-5	NA	TRBV19	NA	TGTGCCAGTAGTTCTAGACGGAGGCAGGGCAATCAGCCCCAGCATTTT	CASSSRRRQGNQPQHF
TRBJ2-3	NA	TRBV9	NA	TGTGCCAGCAGCGCCGCCGGGGGCGGGGATACGCAGTATTTT	CASSAAGGGDTQYF
TRBJ1-1	NA	TRBV18	NA	TGTGCCAGCTCATCACCGAACACTGAAGCTTTCTTT	CASSSPNTEAFF
TRBJ1-2	once	TRBV7-2	NA	TGTGCCAGCAGCCCCGGGGAGGATGGCTACACCTTC	CASSPGEDGYTF
TRBJ2-7	NA	TRBV7-3	NA	TGTGCCAGCAGCCCAGACCCTAGCAAGCGGTACTTC	CASSPDPSKRYF
TRBJ1-2	NA	TRBV29-1	NA	TGCAGCGTAGGCGGTTGGGGGAGCTATGGCTACACCTTC	CSVGGWGSYGYTF
TRBJ2-7	NA	TRBV7-2	TRBD2	TGTGCCAGCAGCCAGCCGGGACTAGCGGGGCCCTCCTACGAGCAGTACTTC	CASSQPGLAGPSYEQYF
TRBJ2-1	NA	TRBV29-1	TRBD2	TGCAGCGTTGCGGTAGCGGGAGATCGCAATGAGCAGTTCTTC	CSVAVAGDRNEQFF
TRBJ1-2	once	TRBV12-3/TRBV12-4	NA	TGTGCCAGCAGTCGGTCAGACAGCGGGGCACACGTCTTC	CASSRSDSGAHVF
TRBJ2-3	once	TRBV6-6	TRBD2	TGTGCCAGCAGTCCGGACCTTAGCGGGGATTACACAGATACGCAGTATTTT	CASSPDLSGDYTDTQYF
TRBJ1-1	NA	TRBV18	TRBD1	TGTGCCAGCTCACCACCGGGACAGGGAGGTAGGGCTGAAGCTTTCTTT	CASSPPGQGGRAEAFF
TRBJ2-6	NA	TRBV7-3	NA	TGTGCCAGCAGCACCCGGGGAGGGACAGGCTCTGGGGCCAACGTCCTGACTTTC	CASSTRGGTGSGANVLTF
TRBJ1-4	NA	TRBV7-6	NA	TGTGCCAGCAGCCCTGGACGGCCTAAGCTGTTTTTT	CASSPGRPKLFF
TRBJ2-7	NA	TRBV6-5	NA	TGTGCCAGCGGTTTTGGACAGCACTACGAGCAGTACTTC	CASGFGQHYEQYF
TRBJ2-4	NA	TRBV29-1	NA	TGCAGCGCGGGGACTCCGGAAGTTCAGTACTTC	CSAGTPEVQYF
TRBJ2-7	NA	TRBV7-2	NA	TGTGCCAGCAGCTTTAGTGGGGGGCCCACCAACTACGAGCAGTACTTC	CASSFSGGPTNYEQYF
TRBJ1-6	NA	TRBV6-2/TRBV6-3	TRBD1	TGTGCCAGCAGTTACGGGCGACAGGGGGCATCTTCACCCCTCCACTTT	CASSYGRQGASSPLHF
TRBJ1-4	NA	TRBV30	NA	TGTGCCTGGAGGTGGCAGGGAAATGAAAAACTGTTTTTT	CAWRWQGNEKLFF
TRBJ1-5	NA	TRBV6-1	TRBD1	TGTGCCAGCAGGGGGAGGACAGGGGGTCAGCCCCAGCATTTT	CASRGRTGGQPQHF
TRBJ2-1	NA	TRBV19	NA	TGTGCCAGTAGTATTAGGGGGGACTTCCCCTACAATGAGCAGTTCTTC	CASSIRGDFPYNEQFF
TRBJ2-3	NA	TRBV5-1	TRBD2	TGCGCCAGCAGCACCACACTAGCGGCCTGGGACAATACGCAGTATTTT	CASSTTLAAWDNTQYF
TRBJ1-6	few	TRBV27	NA	TGTGCCAGCAGTTTAGCAGGCACCTATAATTCACCCCTCCACTTT	CASSLAGTYNSPLHF
TRBJ1-5	NA	TRBV5-1	NA	TGCGCCAGCAGTCGGCAGGGTGGCAATCAGCCCCAGCATTTT	CASSRQGGNQPQHF
TRBJ1-5	NA	TRBV15	TRBD1	TGTGCCACCAGCCTAGGACAGGGCAATCAGCCCCAGCATTTT	CATSLGQGNQPQHF
TRBJ1-5	NA	TRBV27	NA	TGTGCCAGCAGTGGAGGGGCGGGGGAACAGCCCCAGCATTTT	CASSGGAGEQPQHF
TRBJ2-2	NA	TRBV5-1	TRBD2	TGCGCCAGCAGCCCCCGGACTAGCCGCACCGGGGAGCTGTTTTTT	CASSPRTSRTGELFF
TRBJ1-2	NA	TRBV29-1	NA	TGCAGCGTCGAAGGGGATATCTATGGCTACACCTTC	CSVEGDIYGYTF
TRBJ2-1	NA	TRBV27	NA	TGTGCCAGCAGTCCGATCTTTGCCCCTAGCTCCTACAATGAGCAGTTCTTC	CASSPIFAPSSYNEQFF
TRBJ1-2	NA	TRBV5-6	NA	TGTGCCAGCAGCTCCAATACCCGAGACGGAAACTATGGCTACACCTTC	CASSSNTRDGNYGYTF
TRBJ1-2	NA	TRBV7-8	NA	TGTGCCAGCAGTTTTATTGGAAGCTCAGAGACGACTAACTATGGCTACACCTTC	CASSFIGSSETTNYGYTF